This is a list of T cell receptor beta chains from one sample in a study of blood T cell repertoires in COVID-19. Sequencing was performed with immunoSEQ multiplex PCR; in TCRdb, only in-frame clones are kept and a portion is missing. Altogether some 120,000 clones are present, roughly four fifths being singletons, with the ten largest covering approximately 18%. The specimen sequenced was peripheral blood. These receptors were collected from a man aged 25-45 years with COVID-19, enrolled during active disease. Each CDR3 is given with its conserved first and last residue. Each record gives: V gene, D gene, clone size, J gene, CDR3 protein, CDR3 DNA. A D gene is named only where the DNA matches it firmly. For some rows the clone size is stated as once, few or many, or as a class when expanded; others skip it.

V gene: TRBV30; D gene: NA; clone size: few; J gene: TRBJ1-5; CDR3 protein: CAWSVSGFNQPQHF; CDR3 DNA: TGTGCCTGGAGTGTCTCCGGGTTCAATCAGCCCCAGCATTTT
V gene: TRBV27; D gene: TRBD1; clone size: NA; J gene: TRBJ2-7; CDR3 protein: CASSTGGFSEQYF; CDR3 DNA: TGTGCCAGCAGCACAGGGGGCTTCTCCGAGCAGTACTTC
V gene: TRBV4-1; D gene: NA; clone size: NA; J gene: TRBJ1-1; CDR3 protein: CASSLSGMNTEAFF; CDR3 DNA: TGCGCCAGCAGTCTTTCAGGGATGAACACTGAAGCTTTCTTT
V gene: TRBV30; D gene: NA; clone size: NA; J gene: TRBJ1-1; CDR3 protein: CAWSTGHNTEAFF; CDR3 DNA: TGTGCCTGGAGTACAGGGCACAACACTGAAGCTTTCTTT
V gene: TRBV21-1; D gene: NA; clone size: NA; J gene: TRBJ1-2; CDR3 protein: CASSKDRDSGYGYTF; CDR3 DNA: TGTGCCAGCAGCAAAGATCGGGACAGTGGCTATGGCTACACCTTC
V gene: TRBV6-2/TRBV6-3; D gene: NA; clone size: NA; J gene: TRBJ2-5; CDR3 protein: CASSPLWGPSQETQYF; CDR3 DNA: TGTGCCAGCAGCCCTCTTTGGGGGCCGTCCCAAGAGACCCAGTACTTC
V gene: TRBV5-1; D gene: TRBD2; clone size: NA; J gene: TRBJ2-3; CDR3 protein: CASSLGLATSMDTQYF; CDR3 DNA: TGCGCCAGCAGCTTAGGACTAGCGACCTCTATGGATACGCAGTATTTT
V gene: TRBV28; D gene: TRBD1; clone size: NA; J gene: TRBJ2-1; CDR3 protein: CASRGGQDVYNEQFF; CDR3 DNA: TGTGCCAGCAGGGGGGGACAGGATGTTTACAATGAGCAGTTCTTC
V gene: TRBV7-2; D gene: TRBD2; clone size: NA; J gene: TRBJ2-1; CDR3 protein: CASSLQAGGYNEQFF; CDR3 DNA: TGTGCCAGCAGCTTGCAAGCGGGGGGATACAATGAGCAGTTCTTC
V gene: TRBV28; D gene: NA; clone size: NA; J gene: TRBJ2-7; CDR3 protein: CASGQAPYEQYF; CDR3 DNA: TGTGCCAGCGGACAAGCCCCCTACGAGCAGTACTTC
V gene: TRBV30; D gene: NA; clone size: once; J gene: TRBJ2-2; CDR3 protein: CALTKGHRTGELFF; CDR3 DNA: TGTGCCTTAACGAAGGGACATAGGACCGGGGAGCTGTTTTTT
V gene: TRBV10-3; D gene: NA; clone size: NA; J gene: TRBJ1-2; CDR3 protein: CAISESLMVTNYGYTF; CDR3 DNA: TGTGCCATCAGTGAGAGCCTGATGGTTACTAACTATGGCTACACCTTC
V gene: TRBV11-3; D gene: NA; clone size: NA; J gene: TRBJ2-5; CDR3 protein: CASSLPARGAAQYF; CDR3 DNA: TGTGCCAGCAGCTTACCAGCGCGTGGGGCAGCCCAGTACTTC
V gene: TRBV27; D gene: NA; clone size: NA; J gene: TRBJ2-5; CDR3 protein: CASSPSSTGQETQYF; CDR3 DNA: TGTGCCAGCAGTCCGAGTAGTACCGGTCAAGAGACCCAGTACTTC
V gene: TRBV9; D gene: TRBD1; clone size: NA; J gene: TRBJ1-2; CDR3 protein: CASSPSTGERNYGYTF; CDR3 DNA: TGTGCCAGCAGCCCGAGTACAGGGGAAAGGAACTATGGCTACACCTTC
V gene: TRBV18; D gene: TRBD2; clone size: NA; J gene: TRBJ2-3; CDR3 protein: CASSPGLAGADTQYF; CDR3 DNA: TGTGCCAGCTCACCGGGGCTAGCGGGGGCAGATACGCAGTATTTT
V gene: TRBV6-6; D gene: NA; clone size: NA; J gene: TRBJ2-7; CDR3 protein: CASSSTGGTAYYEQYF; CDR3 DNA: TGTGCCAGCAGCTCCACTGGGGGGACAGCCTACTACGAGCAGTACTTC
V gene: TRBV5-1; D gene: NA; clone size: NA; J gene: TRBJ2-1; CDR3 protein: CASSPRDFLASYNEQFF; CDR3 DNA: TGCGCCAGCAGCCCCCGGGACTTCTTAGCTTCATACAATGAGCAGTTCTTC
V gene: TRBV30; D gene: TRBD1; clone size: NA; J gene: TRBJ1-6; CDR3 protein: CAWSVGTENSPLHF; CDR3 DNA: TGTGCCTGGAGTGTAGGGACAGAGAATTCACCCCTCCACTTT
V gene: TRBV5-5; D gene: NA; clone size: NA; J gene: TRBJ1-2; CDR3 protein: CASTQTSTYGYTF; CDR3 DNA: TGTGCCAGCACCCAGACATCAACCTATGGCTACACCTTC
V gene: TRBV11-2; D gene: TRBD2; clone size: NA; J gene: TRBJ2-1; CDR3 protein: CASSLRVAGAYNEQFF; CDR3 DNA: TGTGCCAGCAGCTTACGTGTAGCGGGGGCATACAATGAGCAGTTCTTC
V gene: TRBV12-5; D gene: TRBD1; clone size: NA; J gene: TRBJ1-4; CDR3 protein: CASGITGGTVGKLFF; CDR3 DNA: TGTGCTAGTGGTATTACAGGGGGTACCGTCGGAAAACTGTTTTTT
V gene: TRBV6-1; D gene: NA; clone size: NA; J gene: TRBJ2-5; CDR3 protein: CASSLVEETQYF; CDR3 DNA: TGTGCCAGCAGTCTAGTGGAGGAGACCCAGTACTTC
V gene: TRBV28; D gene: NA; clone size: NA; J gene: TRBJ2-1; CDR3 protein: CASRTIGGPTYNEQFF; CDR3 DNA: TGTGCCAGCAGGACCATCGGGGGGCCAACTTACAATGAGCAGTTCTTC
V gene: TRBV5-1; D gene: TRBD2; clone size: NA; J gene: TRBJ2-5; CDR3 protein: CASSSARLAGQETQYF; CDR3 DNA: TGCGCCAGCAGCTCCGCACGACTAGCGGGGCAAGAGACCCAGTACTTC
V gene: TRBV19; D gene: TRBD1; clone size: NA; J gene: TRBJ1-5; CDR3 protein: CASSSRQGLNQPQHF; CDR3 DNA: TGTGCCAGTAGTAGTCGACAGGGCTTAAATCAGCCCCAGCATTTT
V gene: TRBV27; D gene: NA; clone size: NA; J gene: TRBJ1-1; CDR3 protein: CASSFRTDMNTEAFF; CDR3 DNA: TGTGCCAGCAGTTTTCGGACAGATATGAACACTGAAGCTTTCTTT
V gene: TRBV6-5; D gene: TRBD1; clone size: few; J gene: TRBJ2-7; CDR3 protein: CASKGDRVTREQYF; CDR3 DNA: TGTGCCAGCAAGGGGGACAGGGTCACTCGGGAGCAGTACTTC
V gene: TRBV7-9; D gene: TRBD1; clone size: NA; J gene: TRBJ1-2; CDR3 protein: CASTRGPGQGEGYTF; CDR3 DNA: TGTGCCAGCACCCGGGGGCCCGGACAGGGGGAAGGCTACACCTTC
V gene: TRBV7-9; D gene: TRBD1; clone size: NA; J gene: TRBJ2-1; CDR3 protein: CASSPPTGTANNEQFF; CDR3 DNA: TGTGCCAGCAGCCCTCCGACCGGGACAGCAAACAATGAGCAGTTCTTC
V gene: TRBV6-6; D gene: NA; clone size: few; J gene: TRBJ2-7; CDR3 protein: CASSYLAGSYEQYF; CDR3 DNA: TGTGCCAGCAGTTACTTGGCAGGGTCGTACGAGCAGTACTTC
V gene: TRBV5-1; D gene: TRBD2; clone size: NA; J gene: TRBJ2-1; CDR3 protein: CASSYGLAAYNEQFF; CDR3 DNA: TGCGCCAGCAGCTATGGACTAGCGGCCTACAATGAGCAGTTCTTC
V gene: TRBV30; D gene: NA; clone size: NA; J gene: TRBJ2-5; CDR3 protein: CAWSGQGGGETQYF; CDR3 DNA: TGTGCCTGGAGTGGTCAAGGAGGAGGGGAGACCCAGTACTTC
V gene: TRBV11-3; D gene: NA; clone size: NA; J gene: TRBJ1-4; CDR3 protein: CASSLGGQPNEKLFF; CDR3 DNA: TGTGCCAGCAGCTTAGGCGGACAGCCTAATGAAAAACTGTTTTTT
V gene: TRBV6-2/TRBV6-3; D gene: NA; clone size: few; J gene: TRBJ1-5; CDR3 protein: CASSYWRTDQPQHF; CDR3 DNA: TGTGCCAGCAGTTACTGGAGGACCGATCAGCCCCAGCATTTT
V gene: TRBV2; D gene: NA; clone size: NA; J gene: TRBJ2-7; CDR3 protein: CASSEGQVPYEQYF; CDR3 DNA: TGTGCCAGCAGTGAAGGGCAGGTACCCTACGAGCAGTACTTC
V gene: TRBV7-3; D gene: TRBD2; clone size: NA; J gene: TRBJ2-3; CDR3 protein: CASSILAGASTDTQYF; CDR3 DNA: TGTGCCAGCAGCATCTTAGCGGGAGCCTCCACAGATACGCAGTATTTT
V gene: TRBV19; D gene: NA; clone size: NA; J gene: TRBJ2-4; CDR3 protein: CASSGLAKNIQYF; CDR3 DNA: TGTGCCAGTTCCGGGTTAGCCAAAAACATTCAGTACTTC
V gene: TRBV28; D gene: NA; clone size: NA; J gene: TRBJ2-7; CDR3 protein: CASSLMEGASYF; CDR3 DNA: TGTGCCAGCAGTTTAATGGAGGGGGCGTCGTACTTC
V gene: TRBV6-2/TRBV6-3; D gene: NA; clone size: NA; J gene: TRBJ2-2; CDR3 protein: CASSFGGTGELFF; CDR3 DNA: TGTGCCAGCAGTTTCGGAGGCACCGGGGAGCTGTTTTTT
V gene: TRBV6-6; D gene: TRBD2; clone size: NA; J gene: TRBJ2-7; CDR3 protein: CASSPRASSGRLTYEQYF; CDR3 DNA: TGTGCCAGCAGTCCACGGGCCAGTAGCGGGAGGCTTACCTACGAGCAGTACTTC
V gene: TRBV4-3; D gene: NA; clone size: few; J gene: TRBJ2-1; CDR3 protein: CASGKTVYNEQFF; CDR3 DNA: TGCGCCAGCGGAAAGACAGTCTACAATGAGCAGTTCTTC
V gene: TRBV27; D gene: NA; clone size: NA; J gene: TRBJ2-7; CDR3 protein: CASSLQGPGYEQYF; CDR3 DNA: TGTGCCAGCAGTTTGCAGGGTCCAGGCTACGAGCAGTACTTC
V gene: TRBV6-5; D gene: TRBD2; clone size: NA; J gene: TRBJ2-3; CDR3 protein: CASSTGRGGDTQYF; CDR3 DNA: TGTGCCAGCAGTACGGGGAGGGGAGGAGATACGCAGTATTTT
V gene: TRBV15; D gene: TRBD1; clone size: NA; J gene: TRBJ1-5; CDR3 protein: CATSSPGQGYQPQHF; CDR3 DNA: TGTGCCACCAGCAGCCCGGGACAGGGCTATCAGCCCCAGCATTTT
V gene: TRBV9; D gene: TRBD1; clone size: NA; J gene: TRBJ1-6; CDR3 protein: CASSYSTGGMEPLHF; CDR3 DNA: TGTGCCAGCAGCTACTCGACAGGGGGCATGGAACCCCTCCACTTT
V gene: TRBV19; D gene: TRBD1; clone size: few; J gene: TRBJ1-1; CDR3 protein: CASTTQGGSEAFF; CDR3 DNA: TGTGCCAGTACCACGCAGGGGGGCAGCGAAGCTTTCTTT
V gene: TRBV5-1; D gene: TRBD1; clone size: NA; J gene: TRBJ1-2; CDR3 protein: CASSLGGTGVIYGYTF; CDR3 DNA: TGCGCCAGCAGCTTGGGAGGGACAGGGGTCATCTATGGCTACACCTTC
V gene: TRBV6-1; D gene: NA; clone size: NA; J gene: TRBJ1-1; CDR3 protein: CASSEAMWAGFTMNTEAFF; CDR3 DNA: TGTGCCAGCAGTGAAGCGATGTGGGCAGGGTTTACAATGAACACTGAAGCTTTCTTT
V gene: TRBV7-9; D gene: NA; clone size: NA; J gene: TRBJ2-6; CDR3 protein: CASSTTSGANVLTF; CDR3 DNA: TGTGCCAGCAGTACCACCAGTGGGGCCAACGTCCTGACTTTC
V gene: TRBV5-1; D gene: TRBD1; clone size: NA; J gene: TRBJ1-5; CDR3 protein: CASSLDGTASNQPQHF; CDR3 DNA: TGCGCCAGCAGCTTGGACGGGACAGCCTCTAATCAGCCCCAGCATTTT
V gene: TRBV4-1; D gene: NA; clone size: NA; J gene: TRBJ2-3; CDR3 protein: CASRPNIASSTDTQYF; CDR3 DNA: TGCGCCAGCAGGCCTAACATAGCATCTAGCACAGATACGCAGTATTTT
V gene: TRBV12-2; D gene: NA; clone size: NA; J gene: TRBJ2-7; CDR3 protein: CASGREQYF; CDR3 DNA: TGTGCAAGTGGGCGCGAGCAGTACTTC
V gene: TRBV5-4; D gene: TRBD1; clone size: NA; J gene: TRBJ2-2; CDR3 protein: CASSSGTGFTGELFF; CDR3 DNA: TGTGCCAGCAGCTCCGGGACAGGGTTCACCGGGGAGCTGTTTTTT
V gene: TRBV2; D gene: NA; clone size: many; J gene: TRBJ2-7; CDR3 protein: CASRRDRDQYEQYF; CDR3 DNA: TGTGCCAGCAGGAGGGATCGCGACCAGTACGAGCAGTACTTC